This entry concerns a single T cell receptor (beta chain). Its antigen is still unknown. This specimen belongs to a study of cytomegalovirus exposure and HLA in healthy donors. Broader study findings: A later analysis found TCR association rates differed by HLA locus, highest for DRB1 and lowest for HLA-C. Among CMV-associated TCR beta chains, most appeared HLA-restricted in a later analysis.

Germline CDR1 and CDR2: SEHNR and FQNEAQ (reference sequence). There are 15 residues in the CDR3. Primers for the PCR totalled 60 Vbeta and 13 Jbeta. Using immunoSEQ multiplex PCR, the repertoire was profiled, and TCRdb retains in-frame clones only, with some absent. Altogether roughly 200,000 clones are present, around 77% being singletons, with the ten largest covering around 2.4%. This receptor was taken from a man aged 55-75 years in good health and CMV-seronegative. Sample: PBMCs. This rearrangement joins TRBV7-9 to TRBJ2-5, with TRBD1 matching 8 bases. The end of the DNA fits TRBJ2-7 better, so the J call may be wrong. The CDR3 nucleotides read TGTGCCAGCAGCTTCCCCGACAGGGGCGCCTACGAGCAGTACTTC. This gives the protein CASSFPDRGAYEQYF.